This T cell receptor beta chain was recorded in a study of beta chain features in type 1 diabetes. General observations from the study: In every one of the four CD4+ subsets, TCRB CDR3s were moderately but significantly shorter in Type 1 diabetes patients.

Expressed TCRB transcripts were sequenced after all isolated RNA was converted to cDNA. Sequencing was performed with immunoSEQ multiplex PCR; in TCRdb, only in-frame clones are kept and a portion is missing. The sample includes a few hundred thousand clones, over 8.5% of them seen just once. Worth noting for this clone: Its antigen is unidentified.

Sorting based on CD45RO/CCR7/CD25/CD127/CD95/CD27 separated CD4+ naive, central memory, regulatory and stem cell-like memory cells. The sequence was collected from a man aged 30-40 years with type 1 diabetes. The sample comprised central memory CD4+ T cells from blood.

CDR3 DNA sequence: TGCGCCAGCAGCCTCGGATACAGGGCCTACGAGCAGTACTTC. Translated: CASSLGYRAYEQYF. The chain carries TRBV4-1 and TRBJ2-7, with a possible D match to TRBD1 (6 bases). V was shortened by 4 bases and J by 2 bases, with 12 bases between the two germline ends. This CDR3 is 14 amino acids long. CDR1 is MGHRA, CDR2 YSYEKL, per germline.